Presented here are 25 T cell receptor beta chains from one specimen sequenced in a study of long-term antiretroviral therapy in people with HIV. Survey-level resolution applied to immunoSEQ assay v3.0. Assay: immunoSEQ multiplex PCR; the TCRdb copy retains only in-frame clones and omits some. The table has tens of thousands of clones, about 83% seen once. Source: unsorted PBMCs, taken about 5 years after starting antiretroviral therapy. The receptors derive from a man aged 35-49 years with HIV.

The gene calls are TRBV6-4 and TRBJ2-1; either TRBD1 or TRBD2 may supply D (5 bases each). Germline V gene lookup returns CDR1 MRHNA and CDR2 SNTAGT. This CDR3 is built from 14 residues. V was pared by 3 bases and J by 5 bases, with 11 bases between. The CDR3 DNA is TGTGCCAGCAGTGAGACGGGGCAGAACAATGAGCAGTTCTTC. Translated: CASSETGQNNEQFF.

Concerning this clone itself: Its ends do not fully match the called genes, so a read error is possible. The chain couples TRBV7-7 to TRBJ2-2; a weak D match, TRBD2 (6 bases). CDR3 size: 14 residues. From germline, CDR1 is SSHAT and CDR2 FNYEAQ (reference sequence). The CDR3 protein is CASSLGLLPGELFF. The DNA for the CDR3 is TGTGCTAGCAGCTTGGGACTTCTCCCCGGGGAGCTGTTTTTT.

The CDR3 reads CASSLGLAGGPNTGELFF. The CDR3 bases are TGTGCCAGCAGCTTGGGGCTAGCGGGGGGCCCGAACACCGGGGAGCTGTTTTTT. This chain links TRBV5-5 with TRBJ2-2, with 11 bases lining up with TRBD2. The CDR3 loop spans 18 amino acids. The V gene end was trimmed by 0 bases and the J gene end by 0 bases; junction bases not matched to a gene: 4. In germline, CDR1 is SGHKS, CDR2 YYEKEE (reference sequence). Combining the CDR3 with reference TRBV5-5 and TRBJ2-2 gives the whole variable domain DAGVTQSPTHLIKTRGQQVTLRCSPISGHKSVSWYQQVLGQGPQFIFQYYEKEERGRGNFPDRFSARQFPNYSSELNVNALLLGDSALYLCASSLGLAGGPNTGELFFGEGSRLTVL.

Here the CDR3 reads CASQPGGVWGTEAFF. DNA for the CDR3: TGTGCCAGCCAACCTGGGGGCGTTTGGGGCACTGAAGCTTTCTTT. The V gene is TRBV19, the J gene TRBJ1-1, with TRBD1 as a possible D gene (6 bases). The CDR3 extends over 15 amino acids. Trimming took off 9 bases at V and 4 bases at J, with 21 bases between the two ends. Germline values: CDR1 LNHDA, CDR2 SQIVND (reference sequence).

The genes are TRBV28 and TRBJ2-7, with 10 bases lining up with TRBD1. Per the germline V gene, CDR1 is MDHEN and CDR2 is SYDVKM. V was clipped by 6 bases and J by 4 bases; unmatched bases: 9. This CDR3 has 15 amino acids. CDR3 nucleotide sequence: TGTGCCAGCAGCCGCCTGACAGGGGGCGTGTACGAGCAGTACTTC. It encodes CASSRLTGGVYEQYF.

V and J are TRBV27 and TRBJ2-1, with D unresolved. This CDR3 spans 11 amino acids. Germline lookup yields CDR1 MNHEY and CDR2 SMNVEV (reference sequence). Trimming removed 8 bases at V and 9 bases at J, with 11 bases between. Here the CDR3 DNA reads TGTGCCAGCGGACCGTGGGGTGAGCAGTTCTTC. This sequence encodes CASGPWGEQFF.

The rearrangement links TRBV7-8 to TRBJ2-1; D tentatively reads TRBD1 or TRBD2 (6 bases each). The CDR3 covers 15 residues. CDR1 is SGHVS and CDR2 is FQNEAQ in the germline V gene. V lost 4 bases and J 4 bases, leaving 14 bases between the germline ends. This chain's CDR3 is CASSSREGGYNEQFF. CDR3 nucleotide sequence: TGTGCCAGCAGCTCCCGGGAAGGGGGGTACAATGAGCAGTTCTTC.

This clone was seen a single time. The chain links TRBV5-5 to TRBJ1-2; D gene unclear. Trimming left V 1 base short and J 6 bases short, with 7 bases between. The CDR3 extends over 12 amino acids. Germline values: CDR1 SGHKS, CDR2 YYEKEE (reference sequence). The CDR3 DNA reads TGTGCCAGCAGCTTGAACGGGGATGGCTACACCTTC. This translates into CASSLNGDGYTF.

The chain recombines TRBV29-1 with TRBJ2-1, with 7 bases lining up with TRBD2. The V gene end was trimmed by 0 bases and the J gene end by 4 bases; junction bases not matched to a gene: 9. This CDR3 contains 16 residues. The germline V gene encodes CDR1 SQVTM and CDR2 ANQGSEA. DNA of the CDR3: TGCAGCGTTGAAGATCGGCCTAGCGGAAAGTACAATGAGCAGTTCTTC. Protein sequence: CSVEDRPSGKYNEQFF.

This chain links TRBV6-5 with TRBJ1-2, with D perhaps TRBD1 (6 bases). The germline V gene encodes CDR1 MNHEY and CDR2 SVGAGI. This CDR3 comprises 14 residues. The ends were cut back, 0 bases at V and 2 bases at J, with 7 bases in the middle. The CDR3 sequence: CASSYSQGNYGYTF. DNA for the CDR3: TGTGCCAGCAGTTACTCCCAGGGGAACTATGGCTACACCTTC.

The V and J genes are TRBV27 and TRBJ2-1, with a possible D match to TRBD1 (5 bases). There are 12 residues in the CDR3. V lost 2 bases and J lost 8, with 7 bases in between. The germline V gene has CDR1 MNHEY and CDR2 SMNVEV (reference sequence). The CDR3 is CASSLLGDEQFF. The DNA of the CDR3 is TGTGCCAGCAGTTTACTAGGGGATGAGCAGTTCTTC.

The chain is built from TRBV30 and TRBJ1-3, with no clear D. Germline CDR1 and CDR2: GTSNPN and SVGIG (reference sequence). The V and J ends lost 4 bases and 0 bases respectively, with 4 bases between them. The CDR3 is 12 residues long. The CDR3 sequence: CAWTGSGNTIYF. The DNA for the CDR3 is TGTGCCTGGACCGGCTCTGGAAACACCATATATTTT.

This chain joins TRBV7-2 and TRBJ2-5; TRBD2 matches 11 bases. The V gene end was trimmed by 5 bases and the J gene end by 2 bases; junction bases not matched to a gene: 7. Looked up from germline, CDR1 is SGHTA and CDR2 is FQGNSA. The CDR3 runs 16 residues. The CDR3: CASSITRLAGQETQYF. CDR3 coding DNA: TGTGCCAGCAGCATCACCCGACTAGCGGGACAAGAGACCCAGTACTTC.

V is TRBV5-4 and J is TRBJ2-1; TRBD2 aligns across 8 bases. From germline, CDR1 is SGHNT and CDR2 YYREEE (reference sequence). The CDR3 is 14 residues long. The ends lost 7 bases at V and 7 bases at J; junction bases unmatched: 10. For the CDR3, the DNA is TGTGCCAGCCGGTTGACGGGAGGGCCAAATGAGCAGTTCTTC. Translation gives CASRLTGGPNEQFF.

The chain combines TRBV4-3 with TRBJ2-2; D is unresolved. CDR3 length: 15 residues. From germline, CDR1 is LGHNA and CDR2 YSLEER. Deletions cut 0 bases from V and 6 bases from J, with 11 bases between. The CDR3: CASSQESATPGELFF. For the CDR3, the DNA is TGCGCCAGCAGCCAAGAGTCGGCTACACCCGGGGAGCTGTTTTTT.

The V call is TRBV5-1, the J call TRBJ1-1, with D perhaps matching TRBD1 (6 bases). The CDR3 has 17 amino acids. Per germline, CDR1 SGHRS and CDR2 YFSETQ. V lost 6 bases and J lost 2, with 23 bases in between. The CDR3 is CASTPLGGLGVNTEAFF. The CDR3 DNA follows: TGCGCCAGCACCCCTTTAGGGGGGCTCGGCGTAAACACTGAAGCTTTCTTT. Full variable domain (outside the CDR3, taken from reference TRBV5-1 and TRBJ1-1): KAGVTQTPRYLIKTRGQQVTLSCSPISGHRSVSWYQQTPGQGLQFLFEYFSETQRNKGNFPGRFSGRQFSNSRSEMNVSTLELGDSALYLCASTPLGGLGVNTEAFFGQGTRLTVV.

The chain couples TRBV5-1 to TRBJ1-4; D may be TRBD1 (6 bases). Germline loops: CDR1 SGHRS, CDR2 YFSETQ. V shed 1 base and J shed 8 bases, with 12 bases lying between them. CDR3 length equals 14 residues. CDR3 in DNA: TGCGCCAGCAGCTTGTGGGGGCAAAAAGAAAAACTGTTTTTT. It codes for CASSLWGQKEKLFF.

J is TRBJ2-3 and V is TRBV9; weak D call: TRBD2 (6 bases). V lost 0 bases and J 3 bases, leaving 17 bases between the germline ends. Germline-derived CDR1 and CDR2 are SGDLS and YYNGEE. The CDR3 runs to 17 residues. The CDR3 DNA reads TGTGCCAGCAGCGTAGAATCCAAAGGACTAAGGACAGATACGCAGTATTTT. As protein: CASSVESKGLRTDTQYF. Full variable domain (remainder filled in from reference TRBV9 and TRBJ2-3): DSGVTQTPKHLITATGQRVTLRCSPRSGDLSVYWYQQSLDQGLQFLIQYYNGEERAKGNILERFSAQQFPDLHSELNLSSLELGDSALYFCASSVESKGLRTDTQYFGPGTRLTVL.

V is TRBV7-3 and J is TRBJ2-2; D tentatively fits TRBD1 or TRBD2 (7 bases each). V was cut by 4 bases and J by 6 bases, with 12 bases left in between. The V gene's germline CDR1 is SGHTA and CDR2 FQGTGA. The length of the CDR3 is 14 residues. CDR3 sequence reads: CASSSQGGAGELFF. The CDR3 DNA reads as TGTGCCAGCAGCTCTCAGGGGGGGGCCGGGGAGCTGTTTTTT.

The chain combines TRBV18 with TRBJ1-3; 9 bases are shared with TRBD1. V shed 5 bases, J shed 2 bases, and the junction held 7 bases outside the gene matches. The germline V gene encodes CDR1 KGHSH and CDR2 LQKENI. The CDR3 sequence is 16 residues long. CDR3 region: CASSVGQGSTGNTIYF. The CDR3 region has the DNA TGTGCCAGCTCAGTGGGACAGGGCTCCACTGGAAACACCATATATTTT.

The chain employs TRBV5-1 and TRBJ2-7; possible D gene TRBD1, 6 bases. Trimming pared 3 bases from V and 2 bases from J, leaving 12 bases between. CDR1 SGHRS and CDR2 YFSETQ come from the germline V gene. CDR3 size: 14 residues. CDR3 sequence (DNA): TGCGCCAGCAGCTCGGGGACACTAACCTACGAGCAGTACTTC. Its translation: CASSSGTLTYEQYF.

The chain links TRBV7-9 to TRBJ1-1; D is ambiguous. Germline V gene data show CDR1 as SEHNR and CDR2 as FQNEAQ (reference sequence). With 0 bases removed from V and 7 bases from J, the gap between germline ends came to 15 bases. This CDR3 spans 15 amino acids. This chain's CDR3 is CASSLAGTPKLEAFF. The CDR3 DNA is TGTGCCAGCAGCTTAGCGGGAACACCAAAACTTGAAGCTTTCTTT.

V gene TRBV10-1 combines with J gene TRBJ2-1; 10 nucleotides agree with TRBD1. Germline assignment: CDR1 WNHNN and CDR2 SYGVQD (reference sequence). The CDR3 is 14 amino acids. V lost 7 bases and J lost 9; bases outside the gene matches: 9. CDR3 in DNA: TGCGCCAGCAATCCGGGACAGGGGAACACTGAGCAGTTCTTC. As protein: CASNPGQGNTEQFF.

This clone was counted only a few times. CDR3 DNA: TGTGCCAGCAGTCACAAGCCTCCCTACGAGCAGTACTTC. Its translation is CASSHKPPYEQYF. V and J are TRBV6-5 and TRBJ2-7; D gene unclear. The V end lost 5 bases, the J end lost 2 bases, and 10 bases lay between the germline ends. From germline, CDR1 is MNHEY and CDR2 SVGAGI. CDR3 size: 13 residues.

Comment on this clone: Other DNA sequences within the sample encode an identical CDR3. The V and J genes are TRBV27 and TRBJ2-1; tentative D call: TRBD2 (6 bases). CDR1 is MNHEY, CDR2 SMNVEV, per germline (reference sequence). The ends were cut back, 0 bases at V and 6 bases at J, with 9 bases in the middle. This CDR3 is built from 14 residues. The CDR3 DNA follows: TGTGCCAGCAGTTTATCCACGACTAGCAATGAGCAGTTCTTC. This translates into CASSLSTTSNEQFF.